This TCR beta chain was sequenced during a study of T cell clonotyping in hematopoietic cell transplantation. Study conclusions and caveats: CD4 and CD8 repertoire contributions could not be separated without sorting. Broader posttransplant TCR repertoire diversity was predicted by graft donor and pretransplant recipient Inverse Simpson Index values. Few recipient clonotypes overlapped donors; over 95% were de novo at given depth. Recipient TCR diversity dropped after transplant; expanded clonotypes rose from day 30 to 180.

Notes on this clone: The antigen remains undetermined.

The table came from immunoSEQ multiplex PCR; TCRdb's copy has only in-frame clones and leaves some out. Here the sample spans about 27,000 clones, 95% being singletons. There are 15 residues in the CDR3. Germline V CDR1 and CDR2: SGHVS, FQNEAQ. Trimming stripped 5 bases from V and 1 base from J, with 11 bases between. The chain links TRBV7-8 to TRBJ2-2, with D tentatively TRBD1 (6 bases). This clonotype was obtained from a man aged 45-65 years in good health. Some clones in this sample may be carry-over from other donors' samples. What was sequenced was peripheral blood mononuclear cells. CDR3 in DNA: TGTGCCAGCAGCATACAGGGATGGAACACCGGGGAGCTGTTTTTT. It codes for CASSIQGWNTGELFF.